Presented here are 2 T cell receptor beta chains from one specimen sequenced in a study of memory CD4+ T cells and cytomegalovirus serostatus. Libraries were prepared by immunoSEQ multiplex PCR; TCRdb keeps only in-frame clonotypes and omits some of them. Of about 47,000 clones in the sample, about 70% are singletons; the top ten hold 1.2%. The sort gate was single viable CD3+CD4+CD8-CD45RO+ cells for memory CD4+ T cells. The sequenced sample consisted of memory CD4+ T cells from blood. These receptors were taken from an adult in good health and CMV-seropositive.

The chain links TRBV19 to TRBJ2-3; TRBD2 aligns across 9 bases. The CDR3 totals 14 residues. The V gene's germline CDR1 is LNHDA and CDR2 SQIVND (reference sequence). Trimming cost V 6 bases and J 4 bases; bases outside gene matches: 5. The CDR3 DNA sequence: TGTGCCAGTAGCTCTAGCGGGGTAGCAGATACGCAGTATTTT. Translating it yields CASSSSGVADTQYF. Filled out from reference TRBV19 and TRBJ2-3, the complete variable domain reads DGGITQSPKYLFRKEGQNVTLSCEQNLNHDAMYWYRQDPGQGLRLIYYSQIVNDFQKGDIAEGYSVSREKKESFPLTVTSAQKNPTAFYLCASSSSGVADTQYFGPGTRLTVL.

This CDR3 is CASSGRQGRTDTQYF. In nucleotides, the CDR3 is TGCGCCAGCAGTGGAAGACAGGGCCGCACAGATACGCAGTATTTT. This chain connects TRBV10-1 to TRBJ2-3, with TRBD1 identical over 7 bases. Germline lookup yields CDR1 WNHNN and CDR2 SYGVQD (reference sequence). CDR3 size: 15 residues. V lost 4 bases and J lost 1; bases outside the gene matches: 5.